This T cell receptor beta chain was profiled in a study of cytomegalovirus exposure and HLA in healthy donors. Study-level points and caveats: Altogether, about 160 TCR beta chains were recorded as cytomegalovirus-associated.

Regarding this clone: The target antigen is unknown.

Trimming pared 7 bases from V and 7 bases from J, leaving 16 bases between. This CDR3 is built from 12 residues. Germline V gives CDR1 SQVTM, CDR2 ANQGSEA. Primers for the PCR totalled 60 Vbeta and 13 Jbeta. Clones were read by immunoSEQ multiplex PCR, and TCRdb kept only the in-frame ones, dropping some. The sample has about 100,000 clones, around 69% seen once. The V call is TRBV29-1, the J call TRBJ1-2, with D perhaps TRBD1 (6 bases). The clonotype was recovered from a man in his late teens or twenties in good health and CMV-seronegative. Sequencing input: PBMCs. The CDR3 here is CSADQGFGGYTF. Written as DNA, the CDR3 is TGCAGCGCGGACCAGGGGTTTGGTGGCTACACCTTC.